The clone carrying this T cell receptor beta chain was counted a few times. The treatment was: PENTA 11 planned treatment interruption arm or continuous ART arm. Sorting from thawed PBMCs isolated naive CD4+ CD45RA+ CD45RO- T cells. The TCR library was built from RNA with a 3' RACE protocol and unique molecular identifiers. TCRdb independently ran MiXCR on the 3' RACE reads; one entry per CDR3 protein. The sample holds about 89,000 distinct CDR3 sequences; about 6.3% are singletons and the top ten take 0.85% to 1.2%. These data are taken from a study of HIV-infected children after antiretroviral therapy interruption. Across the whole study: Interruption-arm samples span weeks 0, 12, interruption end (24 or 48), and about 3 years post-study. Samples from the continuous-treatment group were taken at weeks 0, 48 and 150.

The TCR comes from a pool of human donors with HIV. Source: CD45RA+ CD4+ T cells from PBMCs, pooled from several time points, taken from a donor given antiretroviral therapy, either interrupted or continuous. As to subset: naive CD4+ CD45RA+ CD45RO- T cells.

CDR3 sequence: CASSPDRRSGELFF. CDR3 bases: TGTGCCAGCAGCCCCGACCGGCGATCCGGGGAGCTGTTTTTT. The chain couples TRBV7-2 to TRBJ2-2; D remains ambiguous. Germline-derived CDR1 and CDR2 are SGHTA and FQGNSA. The CDR3 has 14 amino acids. Trimming shortened V by 5 bases and J by 6 bases, and 13 bases separated the two germline ends.